The next 5 T cell receptor beta chains were all read from a single sample in a study of blood T cell repertoires in COVID-19. The table came from immunoSEQ multiplex PCR; TCRdb's copy has only in-frame clones and leaves some out. The repertoire holds roughly 290,000 clones, with around 85% as singletons. The sample taken for sequencing was PBMCs or T cells enriched from blood (not recorded which). These receptors originate from a man aged 25 to 45 who had recovered from COVID-19.

This clone occurred many times. The chain links TRBV12-3 or TRBV12-4 to TRBJ1-1; TRBD1 agrees at 7 bases. There are 13 residues in the CDR3. With V trimmed by 7 bases and J by 5 bases, 7 bases remained unmatched. The CDR3 loop is CASIRTGGTEAFF. The CDR3 DNA reads as TGTGCCAGCATACGGACAGGAGGGACTGAAGCTTTCTTT.

The chain is built from TRBV11-2 and TRBJ2-1, with D tentatively TRBD2 (6 bases). Looked up from germline, CDR1 is SGHAT and CDR2 is FQNNGV. Trimming left V 7 bases short and J 4 bases short, with 17 bases between. The length of the CDR3 is 15 residues. The CDR3 loop is CASNQGEVGYNEQFF. CDR3 bases: TGTGCCAGCAACCAAGGGGAGGTAGGTTACAATGAGCAGTTCTTC.

The CDR3 bases are TGTGCCAGCAGCTCGGGGGTAGCAAACACCGGGGAGCTGTTTTTT. Its protein product is CASSSGVANTGELFF. The chain employs TRBV7-6 and TRBJ2-2; D possibly corresponds to TRBD2 (6 bases). Trimming cost V 4 bases and J 2 bases, with 11 bases left between them. Germline CDR1 and CDR2: SGHVS and FNYEAQ. The CDR3 loop spans 15 amino acids.

The chain joins TRBV10-1 to TRBJ2-7; possible D gene TRBD1, 5 bases. V was clipped by 3 bases and J by 2 bases, with 17 bases between them. There are 16 residues in the CDR3. Looked up from germline, CDR1 is WNHNN and CDR2 is SYGVQD (reference sequence). CDR3 in amino acids: CASSDRNRGAPYEQYF. The CDR3 coding sequence is TGCGCCAGCAGTGACAGAAATAGGGGTGCCCCCTACGAGCAGTACTTC.

The chain employs TRBV5-1 and TRBJ2-5, with TRBD1 identical over 7 bases. Per germline, CDR1 SGHRS and CDR2 YFSETQ. CDR3 length equals 12 residues. J gave up 2 bases and V 5 bases, and 0 bases lay outside the gene matches. This chain's CDR3 is CASRTGQETQYF. The CDR3, as DNA: TGCGCCAGCAGGACAGGGCAAGAGACCCAGTACTTC.